Sequencing of this T cell receptor (beta chain) was carried out in a study of cytomegalovirus exposure and HLA in healthy donors. The CDR3 is 13 residues long. Germline V gene sequence: CDR1 MNHNS, CDR2 SASEGT. Trimming removed 4 bases at V and 5 bases at J, with 9 bases between. The primer mix had 60 Vbeta and 13 Jbeta primers. TCRdb's table, derived via immunoSEQ multiplex PCR, lists solely in-frame clones and lacks some. Of about 110,000 clones listed, 82% are singletons. This TCR was recovered from a man aged 25 to 40 in good health and CMV-seropositive. The sample comprised PBMCs. The chain links TRBV6-1 to TRBJ1-5; D is unresolved. In nucleotides, the CDR3 is TGTGCCAGCAGTGTCTCCCCGGATCAGCCCCAGCATTTT. Its protein product is CASSVSPDQPQHF.